Presented here are 15 T cell receptor beta chains from one specimen sequenced in a study of CD8 T cells in Susac syndrome. Random hexamers primed reverse transcription of about 0.45 to 1 ug RNA. One entry per CDR3 protein results from TCRdb running MiXCR on the immunoSEQ multiplex PCR reads. The sample carries tens of thousands of distinct CDR3 sequences, 96% recorded once. What was sequenced was CD4+ T cells from PBMCs. These receptors all stem from a human donor with multiple sclerosis.

This clonotype was observed a single time. The V gene is TRBV3-1, the J gene TRBJ1-5, with D possibly TRBD1 on 5 matching bases. Per the germline V gene, CDR1 is LGHDT and CDR2 is YNNKEL (reference sequence). The CDR3 length is 14 residues. Trimming removed 3 bases from V and 6 bases from J, with 12 bases in between. In DNA, the CDR3 is TGTGCCAGCAGCCAGTGGGGGTCCGGTCAGCCCCAGCATTTT. Translated: CASSQWGSGQPQHF.

The chain combines TRBV3-1 with TRBJ2-1; D remains unclear. The CDR3 length is 15 residues. V was trimmed by 0 bases and J by 5 bases, leaving 11 bases between them. Germline CDR1 LGHDT, CDR2 YNNKEL (reference sequence). DNA for the CDR3: TGTGCCAGCAGCCAAGACTTAGGGTTCCACAATGAGCAGTTCTTC. It translates to CASSQDLGFHNEQFF.

This chain uses TRBV28 with TRBJ1-5, with D possibly matching TRBD1 (5 bases). The CDR3 is made up of 15 amino acids. Trimming removed 10 bases at V and 0 bases at J, with 16 bases between. CDR1 is MDHEN, CDR2 SYDVKM, per germline. CDR3 amino acids: CATINGGDSNQPQHF. In DNA form, the CDR3 reads TGTGCCACCATTAACGGGGGTGATAGCAATCAGCCCCAGCATTTT.

The chain couples TRBV29-1 to TRBJ1-2, with TRBD1 matching 8 bases. Germline V gene data show CDR1 as SQVTM and CDR2 as ANQGSEA. V gave up 5 bases and J gave up 5 bases; unmatched junction bases: 10. The CDR3 loop spans 14 amino acids. The CDR3 protein is CSVWGGQETYGYTF. The CDR3 DNA is TGCAGCGTTTGGGGGGGACAGGAGACATATGGCTACACCTTC. Full variable domain (rest looked up from reference TRBV29-1 and TRBJ1-2): SAVISQKPSRDICQRGTSLTIQCQVDSQVTMMFWYRQQPGQSLTLIATANQGSEATYESGFVIDKFPISRPNLTFSTLTVSNMSPEDSSIYLCSVWGGQETYGYTFGSGTRLTVV.

The V gene is TRBV27, the J gene TRBJ1-2; no clear D gene. Germline values: CDR1 MNHEY, CDR2 SMNVEV (reference sequence). V was cut by 9 bases and J by 7 bases, with 15 bases left in between. This CDR3 comprises 12 residues. This chain's CDR3 is CASWTGKVGYTF. The CDR3, as DNA: TGTGCCAGTTGGACGGGGAAGGTTGGCTACACCTTC.

The gene calls are TRBV30 and TRBJ1-2, with D possibly being TRBD1 (5 bases). This CDR3 spans 15 amino acids. Germline-derived CDR1 and CDR2 are GTSNPN and SVGIG (reference sequence). V lost 2 bases and J lost 2, with 15 bases in between. CDR3 coding DNA: TGTGCCTGGAGTATTGCGGGACGGACCAACTATGGCTACACCTTC. This translates into CAWSIAGRTNYGYTF.

This rearrangement joins TRBV27 to TRBJ1-1; D may be TRBD1 (6 bases). CDR3 size: 14 residues. Germline V gene data show CDR1 as MNHEY and CDR2 as SMNVEV (reference sequence). The V and J ends lost 2 bases and 2 bases respectively, with 9 bases between them. In DNA form, the CDR3 reads TGTGCCAGCAGTTTAAGGACAGCCAACACTGAAGCTTTCTTT. Protein: CASSLRTANTEAFF.

This rearrangement joins TRBV5-5 to TRBJ2-3, with D perhaps matching TRBD1 or TRBD2 (5 bases each). The CDR3 has 15 amino acids. Trimming shortened V by 1 base and J by 6 bases, and 15 bases separated the two germline ends. Germline assignment: CDR1 SGHKS and CDR2 YYEKEE (reference sequence). In DNA form, the CDR3 reads TGTGCCAGCAGCTTGAGGGGAGACGTTAGGGATACGCAGTATTTT. Protein: CASSLRGDVRDTQYF.

The chain recombines TRBV2 with TRBJ2-5; TRBD1 matches 8 bases. From germline, CDR1 is SNHLY and CDR2 FYNNEI. The trim removed 4 bases at V and 9 bases at J, leaving 1 base unmatched. The CDR3 has 11 amino acids. The CDR3 DNA reads TGTGCCAGCAGTGTGGACAGGGCCCAGTACTTC. This translates into CASSVDRAQYF.

The chain combines TRBV27 with TRBJ1-1; a possible D gene is TRBD1 (6 bases). CDR3 size: 13 residues. Germline V gives CDR1 MNHEY, CDR2 SMNVEV (reference sequence). With 4 bases removed from V and 5 bases from J, the gap between germline ends came to 11 bases. CDR3 residues: CASSSLGGTEAFF. DNA for the CDR3: TGTGCCAGCAGTTCCTTAGGGGGTACTGAAGCTTTCTTT.

The chain couples TRBV2 to TRBJ1-4; TRBD1 might be the D (5 bases). Trimming cost V 4 bases and J 0 bases, with 12 bases left between them. Germline loops: CDR1 SNHLY, CDR2 FYNNEI. The CDR3 has 16 amino acids. The CDR3 DNA reads TGTGCCAGCAGTGGAGGGGTTGGGACAACTAATGAAAAACTGTTTTTT. It translates to CASSGGVGTTNEKLFF.

This chain uses TRBV9 with TRBJ2-7; the match to TRBD2 covers 7 bases. The V segment lost 0 bases and the J segment 6 bases; nucleotides outside the gene matches: 3. CDR3 length equals 13 residues. The germline gives CDR1 SGDLS, CDR2 YYNGEE. This chain's CDR3 is CASSVAGRGEQYF. CDR3 in DNA: TGTGCCAGCAGCGTAGCGGGGAGGGGCGAGCAGTACTTC.

The chain is built from TRBV20-1 and TRBJ2-7, with D perhaps TRBD2 (6 bases). CDR3 length equals 14 residues. Deletions cut 0 bases from V and 0 bases from J, with 9 bases between. Germline V lookup: CDR1 DFQATT, CDR2 SNEGSKA (reference sequence). DNA for the CDR3: TGCAGTGCTAGAGATGCGACTAGCTCCTACGAGCAGTACTTC. It is translated as CSARDATSSYEQYF.

This CDR3 is CASPPRGSYEQYF. The CDR3 nucleotides read TGTGCCAGCCCCCCCCGGGGATCCTACGAGCAGTACTTC. This chain connects TRBV25-1 to TRBJ2-7; weak D call: TRBD2 (5 bases). V was pared by 8 bases and J by 1 base, with 12 bases between. This CDR3 is 13 amino acids long. Germline V gene lookup returns CDR1 MGHDK and CDR2 SYGVNS.

This clonotype was observed once. V is TRBV12-3 or TRBV12-4 and J is TRBJ1-2; D unresolved. This CDR3 has 13 amino acids. Trimming shortened V by 3 bases and J by 4 bases, and 9 bases separated the two germline ends. The DNA for the CDR3 is TGTGCCAGCAGTTTTGCCGAGGGCTATGGCTACACCTTC. It codes for CASSFAEGYGYTF.